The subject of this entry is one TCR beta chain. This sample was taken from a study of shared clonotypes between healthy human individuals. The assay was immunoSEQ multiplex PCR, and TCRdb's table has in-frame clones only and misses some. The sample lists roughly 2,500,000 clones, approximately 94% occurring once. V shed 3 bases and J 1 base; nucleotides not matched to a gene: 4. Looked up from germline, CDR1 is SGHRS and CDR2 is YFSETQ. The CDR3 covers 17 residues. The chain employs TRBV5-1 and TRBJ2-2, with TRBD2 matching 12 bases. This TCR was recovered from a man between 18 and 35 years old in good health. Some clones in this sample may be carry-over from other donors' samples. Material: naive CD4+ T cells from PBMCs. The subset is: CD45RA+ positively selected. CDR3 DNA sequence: TGCGCCAGCAGCTGGGGACTAGCGGGCGGGAACACCGGGGAGCTGTTTTTT. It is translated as CASSWGLAGGNTGELFF.